Shown below are 24 T cell receptor beta chains from a single sample sequenced in a study of cytomegalovirus exposure and HLA in healthy donors. Primers for the PCR totalled 60 Vbeta and 13 Jbeta. Here immunoSEQ multiplex PCR was the method, and the copy in TCRdb shows in-frame clones only, minus some. The sample yields 150,000 to 200,000 clones, 70% to 90% seen once. Sequencing was done on a sample of PBMCs. Receptor source: a young man in good health and CMV-seropositive.

CDR3: CASSLRDSYTDTQYF. For the CDR3, the DNA is TGTGCCAGCAGCCTGCGGGACAGCTACACAGATACGCAGTATTTT. V usage is TRBV7-7 and J usage is TRBJ2-3, with D perhaps TRBD1 (7 bases). V lost 5 bases, J lost 2 bases, and 14 bases lay in between. Germline V CDR1 and CDR2: SSHAT, FNYEAQ (reference sequence). This CDR3 is 15 amino acids long.

The V call is TRBV4-3, the J call TRBJ2-1, with 7 bases lining up with TRBD1. Germline V gene sequence: CDR1 LGHNA, CDR2 YSLEER. J gave up 4 bases and V 3 bases, and 9 bases lay outside the gene matches. The CDR3 has 16 residues. The CDR3 nucleotides read TGCGCCAGCAGCCAGCTGACAGGGACCTTATACAATGAGCAGTTCTTC. This gives the protein CASSQLTGTLYNEQFF.

This chain connects TRBV7-3 to TRBJ1-1; D call uncertain. V was clipped by 5 bases and J by 0 bases, with 7 bases between them. Germline V gene data show CDR1 as SGHTA and CDR2 as FQGTGA. This CDR3 has 13 residues. CDR3 region: CASSPGLNTEAFF. CDR3 coding DNA: TGTGCCAGCAGCCCAGGTTTGAACACTGAAGCTTTCTTT. Full variable domain (missing parts from reference TRBV7-3 and TRBJ1-1): GAGVSQTPSNKVTEKGKYVELRCDPISGHTALYWYRQSLGQGPEFLIYFQGTGAADDSGLPNDRFFAVRPEGSVSTLKIQRTERGDSAVYLCASSPGLNTEAFFGQGTRLTVV.

The chain links TRBV6-5 to TRBJ1-1; D gene unclear. Trimming cost V 5 bases and J 4 bases, with 11 bases left between them. Germline CDR1 and CDR2: MNHEY and SVGAGI. CDR3 length equals 13 residues. The CDR3 DNA reads TGTGCCAGCAGTCCCCTTGTCCGCACTGAAGCTTTCTTT. Its protein is CASSPLVRTEAFF.

The genes are TRBV4-1 and TRBJ1-4; 7 nucleotides match TRBD1. CDR1 and CDR2 (germline): MGHRA, YSYEKL. CDR3 length: 17 residues. Trimming took 4 bases from V and 2 from J; bases not matched to a gene: 10. CDR3 region: CASSRTETGFTNEKLFF. In nucleotides, the CDR3 is TGCGCCAGCAGCCGAACCGAGACAGGGTTCACTAATGAAAAACTGTTTTTT.

The chain has TRBV12-5 and TRBJ2-2; D is undetermined. Trimming removed 1 base at V and 1 base at J, with 7 bases between. This CDR3 is built from 15 residues. Germline CDR1 LGHNT, CDR2 FRNRAP. The CDR3 here is CASGLDNRNTGELFF. DNA of the CDR3: TGTGCTAGTGGTTTGGACAACAGGAACACCGGGGAGCTGTTTTTT.

The gene calls are TRBV6-5 and TRBJ2-5, with a possible D match to TRBD1 (6 bases). V dropped 6 bases and J dropped 0 bases, with 8 bases sitting between them. From germline, CDR1 is MNHEY and CDR2 SVGAGI. The CDR3 spans 13 residues. In DNA, the CDR3 is TGTGCCAGCAGACGACAGGACCAAGAGACCCAGTACTTC. It yields the protein CASRRQDQETQYF.

The chain is built from TRBV7-9 and TRBJ1-2, with TRBD1 matching over 7 bases. CDR3 size: 16 residues. J was trimmed by 0 bases and V by 5 bases; bases with no gene match: 9. Per germline, CDR1 SEHNR and CDR2 FQNEAQ (reference sequence). The CDR3 loop reads CASSKGARTANYGYTF. Written as DNA, the CDR3 is TGTGCCAGCAGCAAGGGGGCGCGTACTGCTAACTATGGCTACACCTTC.

V gene TRBV7-2 combines with J gene TRBJ2-2, with a possible D match to TRBD2 (6 bases). Germline V lookup: CDR1 SGHTA, CDR2 FQGNSA. V lost 7 bases to trimming and J lost 0 bases, with 18 bases between them. The CDR3 has 17 residues. DNA for the CDR3: TGTGCCAGCACTCGAAGACCCTCGGGGGCGAACACCGGGGAGCTGTTTTTT. Translation gives CASTRRPSGANTGELFF. Using reference TRBV7-2 and TRBJ2-2 for the parts outside the CDR3, the full variable domain is GAGVSQSPSNKVTEKGKDVELRCDPISGHTALYWYRQSLGQGLEFLIYFQGNSAPDKSGLPSDRFSAERTGGSVSTLTIQRTQQEDSAVYLCASTRRPSGANTGELFFGEGSRLTVL.

The chain has TRBV19 and TRBJ1-6; D remains unclear. The germline V gene has CDR1 LNHDA and CDR2 SQIVND (reference sequence). This CDR3 contains 17 residues. The V end was cut by 5 bases, the J end by 10 bases, with 24 bases between. CDR3 loop: CASSSSRVIELVSPLHF. CDR3 sequence (DNA): TGTGCCAGTAGTTCTTCTCGTGTCATAGAGTTGGTATCACCCCTCCACTTT.

V usage is TRBV6-1 and J usage is TRBJ2-3; possible D gene TRBD2, 6 bases. The V gene's germline CDR1 is MNHNS and CDR2 SASEGT. V was cut by 2 bases and J by 2 bases, with 11 bases left in between. This CDR3 has 15 amino acids. The CDR3 protein is CASSESRDFTDTQYF. CDR3 DNA: TGTGCCAGCAGTGAAAGCCGGGACTTCACAGATACGCAGTATTTT.

The rearrangement joins TRBV19 to TRBJ1-4; a weak D match, TRBD1 (6 bases). V was cut by 5 bases and J by 4 bases, with 14 bases left in between. The CDR3 runs 15 residues. Per germline, CDR1 LNHDA and CDR2 SQIVND (reference sequence). The CDR3 protein is CASSWTAQGNEKLFF. CDR3 in DNA: TGTGCCAGTAGTTGGACAGCCCAGGGTAATGAAAAACTGTTTTTT.

The chain couples TRBV5-1 to TRBJ2-2, with D hard to call. V was trimmed by 0 bases and J by 6 bases, leaving 9 bases between them. The germline CDR1 and CDR2 sequences are SGHRS and YFSETQ. This CDR3 has 14 residues. The CDR3 sequence: CASSLEFVAGELFF. The CDR3 bases are TGCGCCAGCAGCTTGGAATTTGTAGCCGGGGAGCTGTTTTTT.

This clone was picked up one time. The chain employs TRBV10-3 and TRBJ1-2; D perhaps matches TRBD1 (5 bases). Trimming removed 4 bases at V and 3 bases at J, with 12 bases between. The CDR3 spans 14 residues. Germline V gene lookup returns CDR1 ENHRY and CDR2 SYGVKD. The CDR3 DNA sequence: TGTGCCATCAGTGGGTGGGGGGGAGACTATGGCTACACCTTC. This gives the protein CAISGWGGDYGYTF.

The chain is built from TRBV30 and TRBJ2-5; TRBD2 aligns across 9 bases. V lost 4 bases, J lost 11 bases, and 11 bases stayed unmatched. This CDR3 region has 13 residues. The germline gives CDR1 GTSNPN, CDR2 SVGIG (reference sequence). This chain's CDR3 is CAWTLPGLAGQYF. Here the CDR3 DNA reads TGTGCCTGGACCTTGCCGGGACTAGCAGGGCAGTACTTC.

The genes are TRBV6-5 and TRBJ1-5, with D unresolved. Trimming took 5 bases from V and 3 from J, leaving 11 bases between them. Germline values: CDR1 MNHEY, CDR2 SVGAGI. This CDR3 has 14 residues. The DNA for the CDR3 is TGTGCCAGCAGTGAGTATAGTTCCAATCAGCCCCAGCATTTT. As protein: CASSEYSSNQPQHF.

For the CDR3, the DNA is TGCGCCAGCAGCCCGGGGACAGGGGAATCACCCCTCCACTTT. Its protein is CASSPGTGESPLHF. V and J are TRBV5-1 and TRBJ1-6; 10 positions match TRBD1. CDR3 length: 14 residues. V dropped 4 bases and J dropped 10; count of bases not matched to a gene: 5. Germline lookup yields CDR1 SGHRS and CDR2 YFSETQ.

The genes are TRBV4-2 and TRBJ2-2; 14 nucleotides agree with TRBD2. Unmatched junction bases numbered 4, after V lost 4 bases and J lost 3 bases. The germline V gene encodes CDR1 LGHNA and CDR2 YNFKEQ. CDR3 size: 17 residues. For the CDR3, the DNA is TGTGCCAGCAGCCGGGGACTAGCGGGGGAGGACACCGGGGAGCTGTTTTTT. Translated: CASSRGLAGEDTGELFF.

The chain couples TRBV5-6 to TRBJ2-1, with TRBD1 matching over 10 bases. Per the germline V gene, CDR1 is SGHDT and CDR2 is YYEEEE. This CDR3 has 15 amino acids. J lost 8 bases, V lost 4 bases, and 9 bases had no gene match. The DNA of the CDR3 is TGTGCCAGCAGCCCTGGGACAGGGGTCGGCGATGAGCAGTTCTTC. Encoded protein: CASSPGTGVGDEQFF.

The CDR3 DNA follows: TGCGCCAGCAGCTTTCGTGGCCCTCCCGAACACACTGAAGCTTTCTTT. Translating it yields CASSFRGPPEHTEAFF. The chain links TRBV5-1 to TRBJ1-1, with unresolved D. Trimming pared 2 bases from V and 3 bases from J, leaving 17 bases between. The CDR3 extends over 16 amino acids. In germline, CDR1 is SGHRS, CDR2 YFSETQ.

The chain recombines TRBV11-1 with TRBJ2-6, with TRBD1 matching 7 bases. V was pared by 10 bases and J by 0 bases, with 9 bases of the junction left unmatched. The CDR3 extends over 16 amino acids. Germline V CDR1 and CDR2: SGHAT, FQDESV (reference sequence). CDR3 nucleotide sequence: TGTGCCACCTTGGGACAGCCAGACTCTGGGGCCAACGTCCTGACTTTC. This codes for CATLGQPDSGANVLTF.

The genes are TRBV20-1 and TRBJ2-7; no clear D. V was clipped by 2 bases and J by 7 bases, with 6 bases between them. The germline V gene has CDR1 DFQATT and CDR2 SNEGSKA (reference sequence). The CDR3 is made up of 10 amino acids. CDR3 nucleotide sequence: TGCAGTGCTAGAAAAACAGAGCAGTACTTC. Residues: CSARKTEQYF.

The chain employs TRBV5-1 and TRBJ1-2; D may be TRBD1 (6 bases). V lost 2 bases and J lost 3, with 8 bases in between. The CDR3 spans 13 residues. Germline V gene lookup returns CDR1 SGHRS and CDR2 YFSETQ. The CDR3 DNA follows: TGCGCCAGCAGCTTACAGGGATACTATGGCTACACCTTC. This codes for CASSLQGYYGYTF.

This chain uses TRBV29-1 with TRBJ1-1; D is uncertain. The CDR3 covers 13 residues. CDR1 SQVTM and CDR2 ANQGSEA come from the germline V gene. Trimming removed 3 bases from V and 0 bases from J, with 8 bases in between. CDR3: CSVDKTVNTEAFF. CDR3 sequence (DNA): TGCAGCGTTGATAAAACGGTGAACACTGAAGCTTTCTTT.